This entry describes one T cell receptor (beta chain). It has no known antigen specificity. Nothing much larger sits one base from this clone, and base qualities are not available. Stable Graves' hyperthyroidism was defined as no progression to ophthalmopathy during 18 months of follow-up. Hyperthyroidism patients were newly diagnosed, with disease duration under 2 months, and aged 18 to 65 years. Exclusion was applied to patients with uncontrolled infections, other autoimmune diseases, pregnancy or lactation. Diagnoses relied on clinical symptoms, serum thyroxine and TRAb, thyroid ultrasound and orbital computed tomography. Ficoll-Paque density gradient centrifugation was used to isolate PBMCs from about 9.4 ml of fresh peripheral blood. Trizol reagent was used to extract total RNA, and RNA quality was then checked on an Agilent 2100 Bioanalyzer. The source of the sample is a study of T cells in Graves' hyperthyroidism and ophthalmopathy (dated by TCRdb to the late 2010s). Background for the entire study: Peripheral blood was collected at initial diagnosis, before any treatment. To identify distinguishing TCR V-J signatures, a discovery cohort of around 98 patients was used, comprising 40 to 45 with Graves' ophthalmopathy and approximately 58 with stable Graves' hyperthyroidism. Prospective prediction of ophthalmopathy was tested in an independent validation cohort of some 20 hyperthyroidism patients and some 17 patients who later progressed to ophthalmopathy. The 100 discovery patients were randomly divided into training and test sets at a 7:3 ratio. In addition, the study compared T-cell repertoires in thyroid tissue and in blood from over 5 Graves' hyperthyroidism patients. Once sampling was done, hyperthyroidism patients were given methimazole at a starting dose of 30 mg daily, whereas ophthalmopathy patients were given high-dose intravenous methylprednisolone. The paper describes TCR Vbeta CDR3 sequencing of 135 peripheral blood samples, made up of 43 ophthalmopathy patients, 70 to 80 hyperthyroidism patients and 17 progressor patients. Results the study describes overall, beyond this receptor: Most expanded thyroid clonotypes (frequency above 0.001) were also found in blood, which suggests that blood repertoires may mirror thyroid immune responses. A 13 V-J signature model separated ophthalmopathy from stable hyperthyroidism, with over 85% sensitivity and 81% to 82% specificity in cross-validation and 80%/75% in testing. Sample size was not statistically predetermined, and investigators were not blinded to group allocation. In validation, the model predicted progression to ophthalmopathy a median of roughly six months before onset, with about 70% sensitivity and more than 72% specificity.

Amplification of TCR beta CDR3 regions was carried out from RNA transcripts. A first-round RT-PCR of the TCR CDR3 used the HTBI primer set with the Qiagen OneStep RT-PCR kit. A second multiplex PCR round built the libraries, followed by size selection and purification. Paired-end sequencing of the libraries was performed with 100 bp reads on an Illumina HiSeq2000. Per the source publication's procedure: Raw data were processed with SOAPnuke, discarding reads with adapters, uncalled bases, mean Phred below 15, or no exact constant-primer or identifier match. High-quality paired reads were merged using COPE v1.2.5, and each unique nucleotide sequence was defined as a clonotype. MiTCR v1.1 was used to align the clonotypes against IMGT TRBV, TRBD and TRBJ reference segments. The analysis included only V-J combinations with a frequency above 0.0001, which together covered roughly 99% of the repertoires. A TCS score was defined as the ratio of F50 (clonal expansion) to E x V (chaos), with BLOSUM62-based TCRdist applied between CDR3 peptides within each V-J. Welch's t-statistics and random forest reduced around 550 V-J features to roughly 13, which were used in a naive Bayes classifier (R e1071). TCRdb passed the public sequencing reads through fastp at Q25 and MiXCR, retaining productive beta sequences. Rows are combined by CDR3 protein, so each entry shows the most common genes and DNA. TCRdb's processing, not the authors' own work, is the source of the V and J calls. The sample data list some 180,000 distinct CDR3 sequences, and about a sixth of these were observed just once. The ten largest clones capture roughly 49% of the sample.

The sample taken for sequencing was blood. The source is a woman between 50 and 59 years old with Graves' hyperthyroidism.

The nucleotide sequence reads as follows: TGTGCCACCAGCAAAGAAGGAAACACTGAAGCTTTCTTT. Its protein reads: CATSKEGNTEAFF. The chain uses TRBV24-1 and TRBJ1-1, with the D gene uncertain. The CDR3, from cysteine to phenylalanine, totals 13 residues. CDR3 DNA is the only sequence kept; it has 39 bases, read in frame from the first base. CDR1 and CDR2 were assigned from the germline V gene as KGHDR and SFDVKD. Relative to germline, V is 7 bases shorter and J is 2 bases shorter, with 10 bases between their ends.